One sample yielded the 6 T cell receptor beta chains listed below, sequenced in a study of T cell responses to AZD1222 COVID-19 vaccine. Sequencing used immunoSEQ multiplex PCR; TCRdb keeps in-frame clones, though not all of them. The sample contains some 120,000 clones, around 91% of which appear only once. The input for sequencing was peripheral blood, taken on day 0 of MenACWY control vaccination. The receptors shown here come from an adult in good health.

This chain uses TRBV24-1 with TRBJ2-5; TRBD1 is a possible D gene (6 bases). V lost 5 bases and J lost 1, with 10 bases in between. Germline V CDR1 and CDR2: KGHDR, SFDVKD. The CDR3 length is 14 residues. The DNA of the CDR3 is TGTGCCACCAGTGGACAGGACTTCCAAGAGACCCAGTACTTC. Encoded protein: CATSGQDFQETQYF.

This rearrangement joins TRBV3-1 (or the pseudogene TRBV3-2) to TRBJ2-2; D remains ambiguous. Germline CDR1 and CDR2: LGHDT and YNNKEL (reference sequence). Trimming left V 4 bases short and J 3 bases short, with 9 bases between. CDR3 length: 14 amino acids. The CDR3 region is CASSLRLDTGELFF. The DNA of the CDR3 is TGTGCCAGCAGCCTCCGGCTAGACACCGGGGAGCTGTTTTTT.

The V gene is TRBV15, the J gene TRBJ2-2; a weak D match, TRBD1 (7 bases). The CDR3 contains 19 residues. V was trimmed by 2 bases and J by 6 bases, leaving 25 bases between them. Germline CDR1 LNHNV, CDR2 YYDKDF (reference sequence). CDR3 sequence (DNA): TGTGCCACCAGCAGACACGGGGGACAGCCAAGTCTAAAACCCGGGGAGCTGTTTTTT. Its protein is CATSRHGGQPSLKPGELFF.

CDR3 bases: TGCGCCAGCAGCCAAGACCCCCCCGGCGGGAAAGAGACCCAGTACTTC. Protein: CASSQDPPGGKETQYF. The chain is built from TRBV4-3 and TRBJ2-5; possibly TRBD2 for D (6 bases). V lost 0 bases and J lost 3, with 14 bases in between. From germline, CDR1 is LGHNA and CDR2 YSLEER. The CDR3 runs to 16 residues.

This clone was seen once. The chain carries TRBV5-1 and TRBJ1-1, with 10 nucleotides matching TRBD1. This CDR3 contains 13 residues. V lost 4 bases, J lost 6 bases, and 3 bases stayed unmatched. Germline-derived CDR1 and CDR2 are SGHRS and YFSETQ. CDR3 coding DNA: TGCGCCAGCAGCAGGGACAGGGGCGCTGAAGCTTTCTTT. Protein: CASSRDRGAEAFF.

The chain has TRBV27 and TRBJ2-1; 9 bases fit TRBD2. V was clipped by 3 bases and J by 6 bases; unmatched bases: 6. CDR1 and CDR2 from the germline V gene are MNHEY and SMNVEV (reference sequence). CDR3 size: 15 residues. CDR3 DNA sequence: TGTGCCAGCAGTTTGGCGGGAGGGCCCCTCAATGAGCAGTTCTTC. Translating gives CASSLAGGPLNEQFF.